Listed here is a single T cell receptor (beta chain). This sample is part of a study of blood T cell repertoires in COVID-19. Study overall: Collection of acute and convalescent COVID-19 samples took place in the United States, Italy and Spain. T cells, B-cell-depleted T cells, or PBMCs supplied cDNA or gDNA.

Per the original data handling: Estimates of nucleated cell counts were drawn from the amplification of reference gene primers. Assay used: immunoSEQ multiplex PCR; TCRdb lists only in-frame clones, some missing. V and J calls and clone size come straight from that table; D and trimming were deduced from the DNA. The repertoire holds some 450,000 clones, with roughly 88% as singletons. The specimen was peripheral blood. The source is a woman in her forties or fifties with COVID-19, enrolled during active disease.

CDR3 coding DNA: TGTGCCAGCAGTGGGACAGGGGATCAGCCCCAGCATTTT. Translated: CASSGTGDQPQHF. The rearrangement joins TRBV2 to TRBJ1-5; TRBD1 aligns across 9 bases. Trimming cost V 4 bases and J 5 bases; bases outside gene matches: 0. This CDR3 region has 13 residues. Germline V lookup: CDR1 SNHLY, CDR2 FYNNEI.